This T cell receptor beta chain comes out of a study of blood T cell repertoires in COVID-19. Study-level background: Nucleic acid was either cDNA or gDNA, and it came from T cells, B-cell-depleted T cells, or PBMCs.

V was cut by 2 bases and J by 6 bases, with 8 bases left in between. The length of the CDR3 is 12 residues. Germline CDR1 and CDR2: SGDLS and YYNGEE. The table lists this clone with a few counts. Produced via immunoSEQ multiplex PCR; TCRdb's table is partial and in-frame only. This sample carries fewer than 200,000 clones, 84% of them seen once, and the ten largest clones take 6.5% to 8.5%. Source material: peripheral blood. The receptor's source is a human donor in a cohort sampled during active COVID-19. The chain recombines TRBV9 with TRBJ1-2; D is unresolved. CDR3 sequence (DNA): TGTGCCAGCAGCGTCGGAGGTGATGGCTACACCTTC. This gives the protein CASSVGGDGYTF.